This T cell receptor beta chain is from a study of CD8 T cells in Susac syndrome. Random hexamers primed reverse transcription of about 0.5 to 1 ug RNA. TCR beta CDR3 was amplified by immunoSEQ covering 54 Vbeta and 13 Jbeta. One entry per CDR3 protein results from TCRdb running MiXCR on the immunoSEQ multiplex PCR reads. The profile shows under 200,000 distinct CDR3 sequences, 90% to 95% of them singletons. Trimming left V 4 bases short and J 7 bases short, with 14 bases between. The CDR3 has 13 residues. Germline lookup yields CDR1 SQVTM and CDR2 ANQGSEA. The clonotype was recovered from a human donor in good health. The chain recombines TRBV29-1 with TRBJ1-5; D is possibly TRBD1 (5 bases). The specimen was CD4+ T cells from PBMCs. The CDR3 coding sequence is TGCAGCGTTGTGACAGTTGAAGGCCAGCCCCAGCATTTT. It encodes CSVVTVEGQPQHF.